This T cell receptor (beta chain) originates from a study of T cells in Graves' hyperthyroidism and ophthalmopathy (dated by TCRdb to the late 2010s). Background on the whole study: Peripheral blood was sampled at the time of initial diagnosis, prior to any treatment. After sampling, hyperthyroidism patients received methimazole starting at 30 mg daily, and ophthalmopathy patients received high-dose intravenous methylprednisolone. The 75 to 100 discovery patients were divided at random into training and test sets in a 7:3 ratio. In roughly six Graves' hyperthyroidism patients, the study also compared T-cell repertoires from thyroid tissue with T-cell repertoires from blood. The paper reports TCR Vbeta CDR3 sequencing of some 140 peripheral blood samples: approximately 43 ophthalmopathy, around 80 hyperthyroidism and about 17 progressor patients. An independent validation cohort of under 20 hyperthyroidism patients and some 15 patients who later progressed to ophthalmopathy tested prospective prediction of ophthalmopathy. To identify TCR V-J signatures that set the groups apart, the researchers used a discovery cohort of roughly 100 patients, made up of around 40 with Graves' ophthalmopathy and about 60 with stable Graves' hyperthyroidism.

A patient counted as having stable Graves' hyperthyroidism if no progression to ophthalmopathy occurred over 18 months of follow-up. Hyperthyroidism patients were aged 18 to 65 years and newly diagnosed, with disease duration of less than 2 months. The study excluded patients with uncontrolled infections, other autoimmune diseases, pregnancy or lactation. Clinical symptoms, serum thyroxine and TRAb, thyroid ultrasound, and orbital computed tomography formed the basis for the diagnoses. PBMCs were separated from under 12 ml of fresh peripheral blood using Ficoll-Paque density gradient centrifugation. Total RNA was extracted using Trizol reagent, and RNA quality was assessed on an Agilent 2100 Bioanalyzer. Amplification of TCR beta CDR3 regions was carried out from RNA transcripts. For the first round of RT-PCR on the TCR CDR3, the HTBI primer set was used together with the Qiagen OneStep RT-PCR kit. Libraries were constructed in a second round of multiplex PCR, after which size selection and purification were performed. Paired-end sequencing of the libraries was performed with 100 bp reads on an Illumina HiSeq2000. As for the authors' bioinformatics: SOAPnuke was used to process the raw data, removing reads that contained adapters or uncalled bases, had a mean Phred below 15, or lacked an exact match to the constant primer or identifier. High-quality paired reads were merged with COPE v1.2.5, and unique nucleotide sequences were defined as clonotypes. MiTCR v1.1 was used to align the clonotypes against IMGT TRBV, TRBD and TRBJ reference segments. The analysis was restricted to V-J combinations with a frequency above 0.0001, which together covered roughly 99% of the repertoires. A TCS score was defined as the ratio of F50 (clonal expansion) to E x V (chaos), with BLOSUM62-based TCRdist applied between CDR3 peptides within each V-J. Welch's t-statistics and random forest reduced around 520 V-J features to fewer than 15, which were used in a naive Bayes classifier (R e1071). TCRdb took the public reads, trimmed them with fastp at Q25, ran MiXCR for clone calling and kept in-frame beta chains. Each entry is one CDR3 protein sequence, shown with its most common DNA and genes. None of the V and J calls come from the authors' own analysis; TCRdb made them. Across this sample there are about 700,000 distinct CDR3 sequences, with approximately 14% seen only once. Clones ranked in the top ten supply roughly a tenth of the sample.

Ends trimmed: V by 1 base, J by 3 bases; bases unmatched to a gene: 6. The CDR3 measures 16 amino acids from cysteine to phenylalanine. The retained sequence is limited to the CDR3, 48 bases, with the frame set at the first base. Looking up the germline V gene (reference sequence) yields CDR1 GTSNPN and CDR2 SVGIG. What the research found in general, with its limitations: Blood samples also contained most of the expanded thyroid clonotypes (frequency above 0.001), which suggests that blood repertoires may reflect thyroid immune responses. Sample size was not statistically predetermined, and blinding of investigators to group allocation was not performed. In validation, progression to ophthalmopathy was predicted by the model with roughly 69% sensitivity and 72.22% specificity, a median of roughly six months before onset. A model built on a 13 V-J signature distinguished ophthalmopathy from stable hyperthyroidism, reaching around 90% sensitivity and about 81% specificity in cross-validation and 80%/75% in testing.

This clonotype was seen at least ten times. Its antigen is not yet known. No per-base quality is available; no much larger clone lies one base away. The receptor comes from a woman aged 18-29 years with Graves' hyperthyroidism. Sequenced material: blood. Recombination linked TRBV30 to TRBJ2-1, with 10 middle bases fitting TRBD2. CDR3 protein: CAWSAHPSGSYNEQFF. DNA sequence: TGTGCCTGGAGTGCCCACCCTAGCGGGAGCTACAATGAGCAGTTCTTC.